The 18 T cell receptor beta chains listed next were all sequenced from one sample in a study of EBV T-cell therapy then PD-1 blockade in nasopharyngeal carcinoma. The table came from immunoSEQ multiplex PCR; TCRdb's copy has only in-frame clones and leaves some out. The sample shows under 20,000 clones, 84% of them seen only once. Stated treatment: AdE1-LMPpoly-expanded autologous EBV-specific T-cell therapy followed by anti-PD-1 nivolumab. Their antigens remain unidentified. The material was CD8+ T cells from blood, obtained between days 30 and 35 from a patient whose treatment included autologous EBV-specific T cells and nivolumab. The receptors were sampled from a man in his forties with nasopharyngeal carcinoma.

The V and J genes are TRBV27 and TRBJ2-1; D gene uncertain. The germline V gene encodes CDR1 MNHEY and CDR2 SMNVEV (reference sequence). The length of the CDR3 is 13 residues. Trimming stripped 10 bases from V and 3 bases from J, with 13 bases between. The CDR3, as DNA: TGTGCCACCTCGGAAATGAACTACAATGAGCAGTTCTTC. The encoded protein is CATSEMNYNEQFF.

The DNA of the CDR3 is TGTGCCAGCAGTTACTCGACCAGCGATAGCAATCAGCCCCAGCATTTT. The encoded protein is CASSYSTSDSNQPQHF. This chain connects TRBV6-5 to TRBJ1-5; D gene unclear. CDR1 and CDR2 (germline): MNHEY, SVGAGI. The germline V and J ends were trimmed by 0 bases and 0 bases, with 9 bases remaining between them. This CDR3 is built from 16 residues.

The gene calls are TRBV4-1 and TRBJ2-7; TRBD2 might be the D (5 bases). The V gene's germline CDR1 is MGHRA and CDR2 YSYEKL. V was pared by 0 bases and J by 6 bases, with 15 bases between. The CDR3 has 15 residues. CDR3 nucleotides: TGCGCCAGCAGCCAAGATCCGAGAAGCGAGGGCGAGCAGTACTTC. Translation: CASSQDPRSEGEQYF.

The gene calls are TRBV27 and TRBJ1-1; possible D gene TRBD1, 5 bases. Germline V lookup: CDR1 MNHEY, CDR2 SMNVEV (reference sequence). This CDR3 contains 14 residues. The V gene lost 6 bases and the J gene lost 1 base, with 12 bases spanning the gap. CDR3 nucleotide sequence: TGTGCCAGCAGCCTTCGGGACCCGAACACTGAAGCTTTCTTT. The encoded protein is CASSLRDPNTEAFF.

The chain carries TRBV3-1 (or the pseudogene TRBV3-2) and TRBJ2-1; 7 bases align to TRBD2. CDR3 size: 17 residues. Germline CDR1 reads LGHDT; CDR2 reads YNNKEL (reference sequence). V gave up 0 bases and J gave up 0 bases; unmatched junction bases: 5. Written as DNA, the CDR3 is TGTGCCAGCAGCCAAGAGGGAGGGGAAATCTCCTACAATGAGCAGTTCTTC. Amino acid sequence: CASSQEGGEISYNEQFF.

By its share, this clone is medium-sized. The chain recombines TRBV7-3 with TRBJ1-3; tentative D call: TRBD1 (6 bases). Germline CDR1 SGHTA, CDR2 FQGTGA. This CDR3 contains 15 residues. V dropped 3 bases and J dropped 0 bases, with 9 bases sitting between them. CDR3 sequence: CASSLGAVSGNTIYF. CDR3 DNA sequence: TGTGCCAGCAGCTTGGGGGCAGTCTCTGGAAACACCATATATTTT.

This rearrangement joins TRBV15 to TRBJ1-6, with a weak D call TRBD1 (6 bases). This CDR3 region has 17 residues. Germline assignment: CDR1 LNHNV and CDR2 YYDKDF (reference sequence). Deletions cut 0 bases from V and 0 bases from J, with 9 bases between. CDR3 loop: CATSREGADSYNSPLHF. The CDR3 bases are TGTGCCACCAGCAGAGAGGGGGCAGACTCCTATAATTCACCCCTCCACTTT.

The chain uses TRBV7-9 and TRBJ1-6; 8 positions match TRBD1. With V trimmed by 3 bases and J by 0 bases, 4 bases remained unmatched. The CDR3 runs 17 residues. Germline V gene lookup returns CDR1 SEHNR and CDR2 FQNEAQ (reference sequence). The CDR3 DNA sequence: TGTGCCAGCAGCTTTAGGACAGGGAGCTCCTATAATTCACCCCTCCACTTT. This codes for CASSFRTGSSYNSPLHF.

J is TRBJ2-7 and V is TRBV28; a possible D gene is TRBD1 (5 bases). This CDR3 comprises 14 residues. Trimming removed 5 bases at V and 0 bases at J, with 11 bases between. In germline, CDR1 is MDHEN, CDR2 SYDVKM. CDR3 protein: CASSIQAPSYEQYF. CDR3 sequence (DNA): TGTGCCAGCAGTATACAGGCCCCCTCCTACGAGCAGTACTTC.

The V and J genes are TRBV29-1 and TRBJ2-3, with 9 bases identical to TRBD1. Germline trimming cut 6 bases from V and 2 bases from J; bases unmatched to any gene: 9. Germline CDR1 and CDR2: SQVTM and ANQGSEA. The CDR3 is made up of 15 amino acids. The CDR3 coding sequence is TGCAGCGTGGGGGACAGGGTACTAACCACAGATACGCAGTATTTT. It is translated as CSVGDRVLTTDTQYF.

The chain has TRBV5-6 and TRBJ1-1; D is unresolved. The V and J ends lost 0 bases and 5 bases respectively, with 8 bases between them. This CDR3 contains 13 residues. Germline V lookup: CDR1 SGHDT, CDR2 YYEEEE. CDR3 sequence reads: CASSLGVGTEAFF. CDR3 nucleotides: TGTGCCAGCAGCTTGGGGGTGGGGACTGAAGCTTTCTTT.

The chain is built from TRBV9 and TRBJ1-5; D not certain. In germline, CDR1 is SGDLS, CDR2 YYNGEE. The CDR3 is 15 amino acids. V gave up 0 bases and J gave up 3 bases, with 10 bases separating them. The CDR3 loop is CASSVEGRPNQPQHF. DNA for the CDR3: TGTGCCAGCAGCGTAGAAGGGAGGCCCAATCAGCCCCAGCATTTT. Full variable domain (rest looked up from reference TRBV9 and TRBJ1-5): DSGVTQTPKHLITATGQRVTLRCSPRSGDLSVYWYQQSLDQGLQFLIQYYNGEERAKGNILERFSAQQFPDLHSELNLSSLELGDSALYFCASSVEGRPNQPQHFGDGTRLSIL.

J is TRBJ2-5 and V is TRBV9; D unresolved. Germline V lookup: CDR1 SGDLS, CDR2 YYNGEE. CDR3 length equals 15 residues. Trimming took 0 bases from V and 5 from J, leaving 14 bases between them. The CDR3, as DNA: TGTGCCAGCAGCGTAGTCCCGCGGACGGGTGAGACCCAGTACTTC. Residues: CASSVVPRTGETQYF.

The genes are TRBV5-5 and TRBJ1-2; D perhaps matches TRBD1 (5 bases). The length of the CDR3 is 14 residues. V was pared by 7 bases and J by 2 bases, with 15 bases between. Germline CDR1 is SGHKS and CDR2 is YYEKEE (reference sequence). CDR3 region: CASGGDSSNYGYTF. CDR3 bases: TGTGCCAGCGGAGGCGACAGCTCAAACTATGGCTACACCTTC.

V is TRBV6-2 or TRBV6-3 and J is TRBJ2-1, with D possibly being TRBD1 (7 bases). Trimming stripped 0 bases from V and 0 bases from J, with 9 bases between. This CDR3 is built from 16 residues. Germline loops: CDR1 MNHEY, CDR2 SVGEGT. The CDR3 loop reads CASSYSQGGSYNEQFF. The CDR3 DNA reads as TGTGCCAGCAGTTACTCTCAGGGGGGCTCCTACAATGAGCAGTTCTTC.

This clone was seen only once. The gene calls are TRBV7-9 and TRBJ1-1; D call uncertain. CDR3 length: 15 amino acids. Germline CDR1 is SEHNR and CDR2 is FQNEAQ (reference sequence). V was shortened by 5 bases and J by 3 bases, with 16 bases between the two germline ends. The CDR3 sequence: CASSPPAGRDTEAFF. The CDR3 nucleotides read TGTGCCAGCAGCCCCCCGGCGGGGAGGGACACTGAAGCTTTCTTT.

The chain employs TRBV4-3 and TRBJ1-2, with TRBD1 as a possible D gene (5 bases). Trimming took off 1 base at V and 3 bases at J, with 12 bases between the two ends. Germline CDR1 is LGHNA and CDR2 is YSLEER. This CDR3 contains 15 residues. For the CDR3, the DNA is TGCGCCAGCAGCCAAGTCTGGGGCGCTGACTATGGCTACACCTTC. It specifies CASSQVWGADYGYTF.

This clone was seen a few times. This chain joins TRBV24-1 and TRBJ1-2; tentatively, D is TRBD1 (5 bases). Germline V gene data show CDR1 as KGHDR and CDR2 as SFDVKD. The CDR3 spans 18 residues. Trimming took 4 bases from V and 4 from J, leaving 24 bases between them. CDR3 residues: CATSDPTAPLSQGYGYTF. The CDR3 bases are TGTGCCACCAGTGACCCAACTGCCCCATTATCCCAGGGCTATGGCTACACCTTC.